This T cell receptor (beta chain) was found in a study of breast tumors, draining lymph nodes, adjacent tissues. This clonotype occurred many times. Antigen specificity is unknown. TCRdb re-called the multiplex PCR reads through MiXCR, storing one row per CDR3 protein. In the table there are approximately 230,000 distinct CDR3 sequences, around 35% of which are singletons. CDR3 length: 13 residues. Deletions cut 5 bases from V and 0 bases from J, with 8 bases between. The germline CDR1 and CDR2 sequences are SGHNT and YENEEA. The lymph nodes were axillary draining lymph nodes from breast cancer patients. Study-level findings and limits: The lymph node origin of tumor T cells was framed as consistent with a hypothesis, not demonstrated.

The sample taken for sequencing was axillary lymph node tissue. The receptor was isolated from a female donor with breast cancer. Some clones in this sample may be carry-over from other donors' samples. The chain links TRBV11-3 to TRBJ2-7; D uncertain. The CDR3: CASSTYNSYEQYF. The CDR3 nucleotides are TGTGCCAGCAGCACCTACAACTCCTACGAGCAGTACTTC.